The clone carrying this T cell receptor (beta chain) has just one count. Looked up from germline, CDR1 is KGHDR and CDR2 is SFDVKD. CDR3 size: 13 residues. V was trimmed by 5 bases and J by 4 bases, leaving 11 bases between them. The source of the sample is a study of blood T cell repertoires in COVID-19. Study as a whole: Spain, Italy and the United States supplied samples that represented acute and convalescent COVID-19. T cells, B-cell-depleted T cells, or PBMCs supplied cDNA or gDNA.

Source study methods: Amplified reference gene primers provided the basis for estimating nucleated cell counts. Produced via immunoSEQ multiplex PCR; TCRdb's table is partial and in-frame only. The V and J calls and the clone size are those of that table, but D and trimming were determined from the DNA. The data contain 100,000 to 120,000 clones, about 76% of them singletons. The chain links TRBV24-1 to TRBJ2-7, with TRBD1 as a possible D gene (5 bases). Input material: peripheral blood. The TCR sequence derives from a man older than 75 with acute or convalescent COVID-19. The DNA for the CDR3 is TGTGCCACCAGTGTTCCAGGGAAATACGAGCAGTACTTC. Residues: CATSVPGKYEQYF.